A selection of T cell receptor beta chains follows, all from one sample in a study of shared clonotypes between healthy human individuals. Only in-frame clones appear in the TCRdb table, and some are missing; sequencing was by immunoSEQ multiplex PCR. The table has about 2,500,000 clones, 90% to 95% seen once. The sequenced material came from naive CD4+ T cells sorted from blood. Every receptor here comes from a man aged 18 to 30 in good health. The CDR3 runs from the conserved cysteine through the conserved F or W. A D gene is named only where the DNA matches it firmly. Some rows mark clone size as missing; the rest say once, few, many or name a class of expanded clone.

J	D	V	size	DNA	CDR3
TRBJ2-5	NA	TRBV5-1	few	TGCGCCAGCAGCTTGGGAAACCAAGAGACCCAGTACTTC	CASSLGNQETQYF
TRBJ2-3	NA	TRBV5-1	NA	TGCGCCAGCACACGTCAAACTAGCACAGATACGCAGTATTTT	CASTRQTSTDTQYF
TRBJ1-1	NA	TRBV18	once	TGTGCCAGCTCCACCGGTGCAGGGGTCACTGAAGCTTTCTTT	CASSTGAGVTEAFF
TRBJ2-5	NA	TRBV5-6	once	TGTGCCAGCAGCTTCCCTCCAGGGGCGGGGACCCAGTACTTC	CASSFPPGAGTQYF
TRBJ1-6	NA	TRBV6-5	NA	TGTGCCAGCAGTCGCGACCACCCCAATAATTCACCCCTCCACTTT	CASSRDHPNNSPLHF
TRBJ2-3	TRBD2	TRBV7-3	NA	TGTGCCAGCAGCCCTCGGGGGGGCCGCGGAGATACGCAGTATTTT	CASSPRGGRGDTQYF
TRBJ1-2	NA	TRBV5-6	once	TGTGCCAGCAGCCAGACGGAGGGGACGGCTAACTATGGCTACACCTTC	CASSQTEGTANYGYTF
TRBJ2-6	TRBD1	TRBV5-1	NA	TGCGCCAGCAGCTTCGGGACAGGGGTATCTGGGGCCAACGTCCTGACTTTC	CASSFGTGVSGANVLTF
TRBJ2-3	NA	TRBV19	NA	TGTGCCAGTAGGGTTTTCGGCACAGATACGCAGTATTTT	CASRVFGTDTQYF
TRBJ2-5	TRBD2	TRBV7-2	NA	TGTGCCAGCAGCCCGGGAGGGACCCAAGAGACCCAGTACTTC	CASSPGGTQETQYF
TRBJ2-2	NA	TRBV10-2	few	TGCGCCAGCAGTGAAGGACACACCGGGGAGCTGTTTTTT	CASSEGHTGELFF
TRBJ2-5	TRBD2	TRBV5-1	NA	TGCGCCAGCAGCTTAGGAGCGGGGGGCGGGGAAGAGACCCAGTACTTC	CASSLGAGGGEETQYF
TRBJ1-5	NA	TRBV6-1	NA	TGTGCCAGCGGGCAGACCTTCCAGCAGCCCCAGCATTTT	CASGQTFQQPQHF